This T cell receptor (beta chain) was captured by sequencing in a study of OX40 agonist ivuxolimab in advanced cancers. Study-wide context: Three patients, one with hepatocellular carcinoma and two with cutaneous melanoma, responded partially. General study points: Researchers report that CD8+ T cells had, on average, more expanded clones than CD4+.

The V gene's germline CDR1 is SGHVS and CDR2 FQNEAQ. The CDR3 is made up of 14 amino acids. The V end lost 5 bases, the J end lost 8 bases, and 15 bases lay between the germline ends. The data were produced by immunoSEQ multiplex PCR, yet TCRdb's version contains in-frame clones alone and is incomplete. The table lists approximately 69,000 clones, around 88% of them singletons, with roughly 2.9% in the top ten. About this clone itself: Its specificity is unknown.

The sequences come from CD4+ or CD8+ T cells sorted from blood, collected in a trial of the OX40 agonist ivuxolimab. The TCR comes from an adult with an advanced solid tumor such as melanoma, head and neck, liver or kidney cancer. The rearrangement links TRBV7-8 to TRBJ2-2; D possibly corresponds to TRBD2 (6 bases). The CDR3 DNA follows: TGTGCCAGCAGCCGGCGGGACTTCATTGGGGAGCTGTTTTTT. This gives the protein CASSRRDFIGELFF. Using reference TRBV7-8 and TRBJ2-2 for the parts outside the CDR3, the full variable domain is GAGVSQSPRYKVAKRGQDVALRCDPISGHVSLFWYQQALGQGPEFLTYFQNEAQLDKSGLPSDRFFAERPEGSVSTLKIQRTQQEDSAVYLCASSRRDFIGELFFGEGSRLTVL.